This T cell receptor (beta chain) was found in a study of T cell repertoires in cytomegalovirus infection. Study overall: Matching HLA type, along with CMV infection, was indicated by public TCR beta signatures.

Each CDR3 protein is one row after TCRdb ran MiXCR on the reads. This repertoire shows about 280,000 distinct CDR3 sequences, under 25% found once; its top ten account for roughly 20%. Points from the study as a whole: Cumulative frequency (of public TCR beta family members) identified carriers of CMV plus the relevant HLA.

Comments on this clonotype: Its antigen is not identified.

The sequencing used cultured PBMCs, collected from culture after CMV antigen stimulation. The TCR comes from a human donor in good health (CMV status not recorded). Some clones in this sample may be carry-over from other donors' samples.

CDR3 coding DNA: TGTGCCAGCAGTTTTTGGGGGGTTAGCAATCAGCCCCAGCATTTT. As protein: CASSFWGVSNQPQHF. The chain combines TRBV12-3 or TRBV12-4 with TRBJ1-5; possible D gene TRBD1, 5 bases. The CDR3 runs 15 residues. The V end lost 3 bases, the J end lost 0 bases, and 9 bases lay between the germline ends.